The present entry profiles one TCR beta chain with its context. In this sample, this clonotype turned up a few times. Its antigen is currently not known. Nothing much larger sits one base from this clone, and base qualities are not available. This entry comes from a study of blood T cells in healthy people across ages (dated by TCRdb to between 2014 and 2016). For the wider study: In model experiments, template switching captured about one uniquely barcoded TCR beta cDNA molecule for every two T cells. Age-related changes in TCR beta repertoire diversity were measured in the study by deep sequencing normalized with unique cDNA molecular identifiers. Four age groups were formed from the donors: young (average approximately 15 years), middle-aged (approximately 42), aged (approximately 60) and long-lived (less than 85). To avoid experimental bias, donors of different ages were randomly spread across the sequencing lanes. Using the same blood draw, the study looked at two additional independent replicas of 1 million unique cDNA reads for two donors, one aged 18 to 30 and the other aged 80 or older. The paper as a whole reports these results and caveats: Estimates of total diversity based on one million sequenced T cells were regarded as lower bounds and as underestimates. Donor CMV infection status was unknown, potentially confounding age-related changes in expanded clonotypes. The percentage of naive T cells measured by flow cytometry correlated strongly with observed TCR beta diversity. The long-lived group showed more naive CD4+ T cells, fewer expanded clones and increased TCR diversity than the aged group, suggesting age selection. Observed TCR beta diversity per million T cells fell roughly linearly with age, and a significant reduction was already apparent by age around 39. Since profiling was done on bulk unsorted PBMCs, naive and antigen-experienced compartments could not be conclusively compared.

The 39 donors, aged about 6 to 100 years, were systemically healthy Caucasian individuals from Russia. Approximately 9.3 milliliters of peripheral blood were drawn from each donor into EDTA-treated Vacutainer tubes. Ficoll-Paque density-gradient centrifugation was used to isolate PBMCs, with at least 6 million obtained per sample. Trizol reagent was used to extract total RNA from the PBMCs, yielding at least 5.5 micrograms per sample. For every donor, flow cytometry on a PBMC aliquot measured the percentage of naive CD45RAhigh/CD27high T cells. V has 6 bases trimmed and J has 4 bases trimmed; junction bases matching no gene number 4. Including the terminal cysteine and phenylalanine, the CDR3 comprises 14 residues. Only CDR3 DNA remains: 42 bases, in frame from the first base. CDR1 and CDR2 (DFQATT, SNEGSKA) derive from the germline V gene (reference sequence). Library preparation was by 5' RACE. The instrument given in TCRdb is Illumina HiSeq 2500. A second PCR of roughly 6 to 11 cycles was performed with a sample-barcoded 5' primer and a J-beta primer mix. Each TCR beta cDNA molecule received a unique molecular identifier from a template-switch 5' adaptor carrying 12 random nucleotides. Each sample yielded at least 3 million CDR3-containing paired-end reads. All of the RNA was converted into first-strand cDNA using the Mint cDNA synthesis kit, with a TRBC-specific oligonucleotide serving as the primer. Following uracil-DNA glycosylase treatment, a first 18-cycle PCR with universal primers M1SS and BC2_uni_R was performed on all cDNA. Per the authors' processing: Each sample was normalized by randomly selecting 1 million high-quality reads, each carrying a distinct molecular identifier. Reads sharing molecular identifiers were discarded rather than binned into consensus sequences. MiTCR, with a Q25 quality threshold and the strictest error-elimination algorithm, was used for CDR3 identification, clonotype clustering and error correction. A nonparametric unseen species model using Euler transformation provided a lower-bound estimate of total TCR beta diversity. TCRdb reran the public reads through fastp at Q25 and MiXCR, keeping productive beta chains. Under each unique CDR3 protein, matching rows form one entry showing the most common genes and DNA. These V and J calls rely on TCRdb rather than the paper's analysis. The sample profile shows 650,000 to 800,000 distinct CDR3 sequences; more than 40% of them were found once. The leading ten clones occupy about a fifth of the sample.

This TCR was sampled from a man in his sixties in good health. Input material: blood. The chain joins TRBV20-1 to TRBJ2-3; 13 bases in the junction line up with TRBD2. The bases read TGCAGTGCCTGGACTAGCGGGGGACCAGATACGCAGTATTTT. Translated, it reads CSAWTSGGPDTQYF.